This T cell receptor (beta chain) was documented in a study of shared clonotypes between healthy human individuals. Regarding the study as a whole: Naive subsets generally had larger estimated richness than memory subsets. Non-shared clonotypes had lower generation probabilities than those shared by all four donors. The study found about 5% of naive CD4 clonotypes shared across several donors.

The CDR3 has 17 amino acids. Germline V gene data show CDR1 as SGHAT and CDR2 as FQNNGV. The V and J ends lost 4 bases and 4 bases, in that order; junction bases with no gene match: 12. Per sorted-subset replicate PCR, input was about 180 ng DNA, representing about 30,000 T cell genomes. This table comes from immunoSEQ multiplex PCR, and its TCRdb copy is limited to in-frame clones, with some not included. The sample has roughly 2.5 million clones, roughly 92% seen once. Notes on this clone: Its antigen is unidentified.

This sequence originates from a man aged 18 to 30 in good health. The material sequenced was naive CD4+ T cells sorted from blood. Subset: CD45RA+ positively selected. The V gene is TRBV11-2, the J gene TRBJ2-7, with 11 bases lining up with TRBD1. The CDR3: CASSSRRAGTGGYEQYF. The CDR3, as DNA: TGTGCCAGCAGCTCCAGACGGGCCGGGACAGGGGGATACGAGCAGTACTTC.